Listed below are T cell receptor beta chains from one sample, sequenced in a study of shared T cell receptors in the human thymus. Generated by immunoSEQ multiplex PCR, the TCRdb table keeps only in-frame clones and is missing some. Of some 720,000 clones in the sample, approximately 87% were seen once. These data are also associated with another study on human thymus T cells.

The sequenced material came from thymocytes. The receptors come from a boy in the first two years of life with a congenital heart defect. Each CDR3 is given with its conserved first and last residue. The D gene is left open where the match is weak. Where a row states a size, it is once, few, many or the class of an expanded clone; other rows omit it.

D,J,size,V,DNA,CDR3
TRBD2,TRBJ2-3,.,TRBV2,TGTGCCAGCAGCTTTTGGGGGAGGGGAGCAGATACGCAGTATTTT,CASSFWGRGADTQYF
TRBD2,TRBJ2-5,.,TRBV19,TGTGCCAGTAGCAACACGAGGAGGGGAGGGGAGACCCAGTACTTC,CASSNTRRGGETQYF
.,TRBJ1-2,.,TRBV6-6,TGTGCCAGCAGTTACTCTTGGGGCGGATCTAACTATGGCTACACCTTC,CASSYSWGGSNYGYTF
.,TRBJ1-3,.,TRBV6-1,TGTGCCAGCAGTGTCACGATTCTAGGGGGTACTGGAAACACCATATATTTT,CASSVTILGGTGNTIYF
TRBD1,TRBJ1-1,.,TRBV4-1,TGCGCCAGCAGCCAACCGGGGACAGAGGCGGGGTACACTGAAGCTTTCTTT,CASSQPGTEAGYTEAFF
TRBD1,TRBJ1-1,.,TRBV18,TGTGCCAGCTCAGGGGGACAGATGAACACTGAAGCTTTCTTT,CASSGGQMNTEAFF
TRBD2,TRBJ2-1,.,TRBV30,TGTGCCTGGAGTCCATCGAACGGGGCTAGCGGGTACTACAATGAGCAGTTCTTC,CAWSPSNGASGYYNEQFF
TRBD1,TRBJ1-2,.,TRBV29-1,TGCAGCGCTGGGAAGGGACAGCATAACTATGGCTACACCTTC,CSAGKGQHNYGYTF
.,TRBJ2-2,.,TRBV27,TGTGCCAGCAGTCTACACAGACCGAACACCGGGGAGCTGTTTTTT,CASSLHRPNTGELFF
TRBD2,TRBJ2-7,once,TRBV28,TGTGCCAGCAGTTCCGGGACTAGCTACGAGCAGTACTTC,CASSSGTSYEQYF
.,TRBJ1-5,.,TRBV27,TGTGCCAGCAGGGGGGGAGGCAGCAATCAGCCCCAGCATTTT,CASRGGGSNQPQHF
.,TRBJ2-1,.,TRBV4-2,TGTGCCAGCAGCAGGCCGGCTCGGCGAGGTTGGAAGTACAATGAGCAGTTCTTC,CASSRPARRGWKYNEQFF
TRBD2,TRBJ2-7,.,TRBV10-1,TGCGCCAGCAGTGATGGGCTAGCGGGAGTAGGGGGCGAGCAGTACTTC,CASSDGLAGVGGEQYF
.,TRBJ2-3,.,TRBV4-2,TGTGCCAGCAGCCAAGAATCCTTTAGCGGAAGCACAGATACGCAGTATTTT,CASSQESFSGSTDTQYF
.,TRBJ2-7,.,TRBV7-2,TGTGCCAGCAGCTTATGTTCGGGTAGAACCTACGAGCAGTACTTC,CASSLCSGRTYEQYF
TRBD1,TRBJ1-5,.,TRBV5-6,TGTGCCAGCAGTGGGACAGGGGAAGAGGGCAATCAGCCCCAGCATTTT,CASSGTGEEGNQPQHF
TRBD2,TRBJ2-5,.,TRBV29-1,TGCAGCGTTGAGGGGAAACCCCTTAGCGGGAGAAGGGAGACCCAGTACTTC,CSVEGKPLSGRRETQYF
TRBD1,TRBJ1-1,once,TRBV28,TGTGCCAGCAGTCCGCCAGGGGGGAACACTGAAGCTTTCTTT,CASSPPGGNTEAFF